This T cell receptor beta chain was identified during a study of PD-1 blockade in classical Hodgkin lymphoma. Study-wide results and caveats: Baseline diversity resembling that of newly diagnosed patients was seen in complete responders. Although disease activity or prior therapy may be involved, causes of the repertoire differences remain undefined.

This clone was seen just once. The antigen is not known. Germline CDR1 is MNHNS and CDR2 is SASEGT. V was pared by 11 bases and J by 0 bases, with 10 bases between. The CDR3 is made up of 12 amino acids. Autologous stem cell transplantation was followed by relapse in every patient, and brentuximab vedotin exposure varied. Measured with immunoSEQ multiplex PCR; TCRdb has only the in-frame clones, and not every one. The table records about 40,000 clones, approximately 87% of them present only once. The receptor was isolated from a human donor with classical Hodgkin lymphoma. This chain links TRBV6-1 with TRBJ1-1; D is ambiguous. The material was peripheral blood mononuclear cells (PBMCs), obtained at baseline. The CDR3 DNA follows: TGTGCCTCCTCTGTCATGAACACTGAAGCTTTCTTT. Translating gives CASSVMNTEAFF.